Included here is one T cell receptor (beta chain) sequence, with context. There is no known antigen for this receptor. No qualities accompany the bases; no much larger clone lies one base away. Libraries were made using PCR. Data came from an Illumina HiSeq 2500. To reduce PCR and sequencing biases, unique molecular identifiers were incorporated into the TCR beta cDNA libraries. Some 500,000 cDNA molecules were obtained for every 1 to 10 million input T cells, so each molecule roughly corresponded to one T cell. Patient libraries were prepared and sequenced with the same protocol used for the earlier healthy control dataset. Within a given batch, samples were prepared together, multiplexed and sequenced on the same HiSeq lane. In the source study's methods: MIGEC handled the raw barcoded reads, throwing out single-read molecular identifier groups before consensus assembly and CDR3 extraction. VDJtools was used for post-analysis of the clonotype tables, and diversity was normalized by down-sampling every dataset to the size of the smallest sample. In repertoire overlap clustering, CDR3 amino acid sequences, but not nucleotide sequences, were matched to correct batch-related cross-sample contamination. TCRdb reran the public reads through fastp at Q25 and MiXCR, keeping productive beta chains. Rows merge per CDR3 protein into single entries with the most common DNA and genes. Here the V and J calls rest on TCRdb's processing, not on the authors' analysis. For this sample there are some 500,000 distinct CDR3 sequences; around 40% appear just once. The ten largest clones represent about an eighth of the sample.

This entry belongs to a study of post-analysis software for immune sequencing data (dated by TCRdb to between 2015 and 2016). Background on the whole study: The recorded disease courses included relapsing-remitting, secondary progressive and progressive-relapsing multiple sclerosis, and some patients had no subtype annotation. A subset of samples was prepared in parallel using single-end sample barcoding, then pooled and co-amplified after Illumina adapter ligation. The multiple sclerosis patient repertoires were compared with about a dozen previously published healthy control repertoires from donors aged roughly 6 to 27 years. Study-wide findings and limitations: Patients showed significantly higher frequencies than controls for several TRBV segments, among them TRBV5-6, TRBV5-1 and TRBV20-1. Multiple sclerosis patients had significantly lower normalized Chao1 diversity than controls, a result that suggests substantial peripheral T-cell clonal expansion. The control group was slightly older than the multiple sclerosis patient group. Direct clustering with F measure revealed strong co-clustering of samples prepared in the same batch, which led to a batch-effect correction.

From a lookup of the germline V gene (reference sequence), CDR1 and CDR2 are SEHNR and FQNEAQ. The CDR3 runs 14 residues from the cysteine to the phenylalanine. The only DNA kept is the CDR3, 42 bases in frame from the first base. To demonstrate the VDJtools post-analysis software, TCR beta repertoires were profiled from the peripheral blood of more than 10 young patients with multiple sclerosis. Multiple sclerosis patients were children and adolescents aged roughly 6 to 17 years. This TCR was sampled from a girl aged 10-17 years with multiple sclerosis. Material: blood. The chain is encoded by TRBV7-9 joined to TRBJ2-5; 6 matching bases give a weak D call of TRBD1. TRBJ2-7 matches the DNA end more closely, so the J call is doubtful. In nucleotides, the sequence is TGTGCCAGCAGCTTATCGGGACACCACTACGAGCAGTACTTC. Its protein product is CASSLSGHHYEQYF.